A selection of T cell receptor beta chains follows, all from one sample in a study of OX40 agonist ivuxolimab in advanced cancers. Produced via immunoSEQ multiplex PCR; TCRdb's table is partial and in-frame only. The top ten clones hold 0.75% of a sample with approximately 59,000 clones, about 81% of them seen once. The specimen comprised CD4+ or CD8+ T cells sorted from blood, sampled in a trial of the OX40 agonist ivuxolimab. The receptors were gathered from an adult with an advanced solid tumor such as melanoma, head and neck, liver or kidney cancer. Both conserved end residues are part of each CDR3. The order of the fields is CDR3 protein, CDR3 DNA, D gene, J gene, V gene, clone size. A D gene is named only where the DNA matches it firmly. A clone size is listed for some rows: how often the clone was seen (once, few, many), or a class if it is expanded.

CDR3aa: CASSLSAGVGQPQHF; CDR3nt: TGTGCCAGCAGCTTGTCGGCAGGGGTGGGTCAGCCCCAGCATTTT; d_gene: NA; j_gene: TRBJ1-5; v_gene: TRBV5-5; abundance: NA
CDR3aa: CASSTSLGLRETQYF; CDR3nt: TGCGCCAGCAGCACCTCTTTGGGGCTCCGGGAGACCCAGTACTTC; d_gene: NA; j_gene: TRBJ2-5; v_gene: TRBV5-1; abundance: NA
CDR3aa: CASRGQLTGELFF; CDR3nt: TGCGCCAGCAGGGGACAGTTAACCGGGGAGCTGTTTTTT; d_gene: TRBD1; j_gene: TRBJ2-2; v_gene: TRBV10-2; abundance: NA
CDR3aa: CASRGQGRWNQPQHF; CDR3nt: TGTGCCAGTAGGGGACAGGGGCGCTGGAATCAGCCCCAGCATTTT; d_gene: TRBD1; j_gene: TRBJ1-5; v_gene: TRBV19; abundance: NA
CDR3aa: CASSKRTGGNEKLFF; CDR3nt: TGTGCCAGCAGCAAACGGACAGGGGGCAATGAAAAACTGTTTTTT; d_gene: NA; j_gene: TRBJ1-4; v_gene: TRBV21-1; abundance: NA
CDR3aa: CASSPTTDRGRQQYF; CDR3nt: TGTGCCAGCAGCCCAACTACGGACAGGGGGCGTCAGCAGTACTTC; d_gene: TRBD1; j_gene: TRBJ2-7; v_gene: TRBV7-3; abundance: NA
CDR3aa: CASSYSSYEQYF; CDR3nt: TGTGCCAGCAGCTACTCATCCTACGAGCAGTACTTC; d_gene: NA; j_gene: TRBJ2-7; v_gene: TRBV7-9; abundance: medium-sized
CDR3aa: CASSPGLAGPPKYNEQFF; CDR3nt: TGTGCCAGCAGCCCCGGACTAGCGGGACCCCCGAAGTACAATGAGCAGTTCTTC; d_gene: TRBD2; j_gene: TRBJ2-1; v_gene: TRBV7-2; abundance: NA
CDR3aa: CASSAGLTRGRTGELFF; CDR3nt: TGTGCCAGCAGCGCTGGCCTGACGCGGGGACGAACCGGGGAGCTGTTTTTT; d_gene: NA; j_gene: TRBJ2-2; v_gene: TRBV9; abundance: once
CDR3aa: CASSGQRGHTDTQYF; CDR3nt: TGTGCCAGCAGTGGACAGCGGGGACACACAGATACGCAGTATTTT; d_gene: NA; j_gene: TRBJ2-3; v_gene: TRBV2; abundance: NA
CDR3aa: CASRDRGITQPQHF; CDR3nt: TGTGCCAGTAGGGACAGGGGCATAACTCAGCCCCAGCATTTT; d_gene: TRBD1; j_gene: TRBJ1-5; v_gene: TRBV2; abundance: NA
CDR3aa: CASSLASPTNTGELFF; CDR3nt: TGTGCCAGCAGCTTAGCGTCTCCGACGAACACCGGGGAGCTGTTTTTT; d_gene: NA; j_gene: TRBJ2-2; v_gene: TRBV7-9; abundance: NA
CDR3aa: CASSFGRDSDTQYF; CDR3nt: TGCGCCAGCAGCTTTGGAAGGGATTCGGATACGCAGTATTTT; d_gene: NA; j_gene: TRBJ2-3; v_gene: TRBV5-1; abundance: NA
CDR3aa: CASSDTVSEAFF; CDR3nt: TGTGCCAGCAGTGACACTGTAAGTGAAGCTTTCTTT; d_gene: NA; j_gene: TRBJ1-1; v_gene: TRBV25-1; abundance: NA
CDR3aa: CASSLGSGGGLLEQFF; CDR3nt: TGTGCCAGCAGCTTAGGGTCGGGCGGGGGGTTGTTAGAGCAGTTCTTC; d_gene: TRBD2; j_gene: TRBJ2-1; v_gene: TRBV7-2; abundance: NA
CDR3aa: CSVDGQGEGSGYTF; CDR3nt: TGCAGCGTTGACGGGCAGGGGGAGGGGAGTGGCTACACCTTC; d_gene: TRBD1; j_gene: TRBJ1-2; v_gene: TRBV29-1; abundance: once
CDR3aa: CASSAKGAIDTQYF; CDR3nt: TGTGCCAGCAGTGCAAAGGGGGCAATTGATACGCAGTATTTT; d_gene: TRBD1; j_gene: TRBJ2-3; v_gene: TRBV6-4; abundance: NA
CDR3aa: CASTYSNQPQHF; CDR3nt: TGTGCCAGCACATATAGCAATCAGCCCCAGCATTTT; d_gene: NA; j_gene: TRBJ1-5; v_gene: TRBV7-9; abundance: NA
CDR3aa: CASSLGPGIYEQYF; CDR3nt: TGTGCCAGCAGCTTAGGCCCAGGGATATACGAGCAGTACTTC; d_gene: NA; j_gene: TRBJ2-7; v_gene: TRBV7-2; abundance: NA
CDR3aa: CASTPRARLAGPNNEQFF; CDR3nt: TGTGCCAGCACCCCGAGGGCCCGACTAGCGGGGCCGAACAATGAGCAGTTCTTC; d_gene: TRBD2; j_gene: TRBJ2-1; v_gene: TRBV13; abundance: NA
CDR3aa: CASSQGQGNEKLFF; CDR3nt: TGTGCCAGCAGTCAGGGACAGGGTAATGAAAAACTGTTTTTT; d_gene: TRBD1; j_gene: TRBJ1-4; v_gene: TRBV11-3; abundance: NA
CDR3aa: CASSIDIRVSYEQYF; CDR3nt: TGTGCCAGTAGTATAGACATACGGGTATCCTACGAGCAGTACTTC; d_gene: NA; j_gene: TRBJ2-7; v_gene: TRBV19; abundance: NA
CDR3aa: CASSLVQDGEAFF; CDR3nt: TGCGCCAGCAGCTTGGTACAGGACGGTGAAGCTTTCTTT; d_gene: NA; j_gene: TRBJ1-1; v_gene: TRBV5-1; abundance: NA
CDR3aa: CASSVMGSGANVLTF; CDR3nt: TGTGCCAGCAGCGTAATGGGCTCTGGGGCCAACGTCCTGACTTTC; d_gene: NA; j_gene: TRBJ2-6; v_gene: TRBV9; abundance: NA
CDR3aa: CASSEGGRPLSTDTQYF; CDR3nt: TGCGCCAGCAGCGAGGGAGGGAGGCCCTTGAGCACAGATACGCAGTATTTT; d_gene: TRBD2; j_gene: TRBJ2-3; v_gene: TRBV5-1; abundance: once
CDR3aa: CASSLGNVGQDNSGNTIYF; CDR3nt: TGTGCCAGCAGCTTAGGAAACGTTGGGCAGGACAACTCTGGAAACACCATATATTTT; d_gene: NA; j_gene: TRBJ1-3; v_gene: TRBV7-9; abundance: NA
CDR3aa: CASSEWGGEQYF; CDR3nt: TGTGCCAGCAGTGAATGGGGAGGCGAGCAGTACTTC; d_gene: NA; j_gene: TRBJ2-7; v_gene: TRBV6-1; abundance: once
CDR3aa: CASSLDRAIETQYF; CDR3nt: TGCGCCAGCAGCTTGGACAGGGCGATAGAGACCCAGTACTTC; d_gene: NA; j_gene: TRBJ2-5; v_gene: TRBV5-1; abundance: NA
CDR3aa: CASSLEGEQYF; CDR3nt: TGTGCCAGCAGCCTAGAAGGGGAGCAGTACTTC; d_gene: NA; j_gene: TRBJ2-7; v_gene: TRBV11-3; abundance: NA
CDR3aa: CASRATGGTGELFF; CDR3nt: TGTGCCAGCAGGGCGACAGGGGGTACCGGGGAGCTGTTTTTT; d_gene: TRBD1; j_gene: TRBJ2-2; v_gene: TRBV6-6; abundance: once
CDR3aa: CASSLWGSPLHF; CDR3nt: TGTGCCAGCAGCCTGTGGGGCTCACCCCTCCACTTT; d_gene: NA; j_gene: TRBJ1-6; v_gene: TRBV5-6; abundance: NA
CDR3aa: CASSQDGASGGADTQYF; CDR3nt: TGCGCCAGCAGCCAAGATGGGGCTAGCGGGGGGGCAGATACGCAGTATTTT; d_gene: TRBD2; j_gene: TRBJ2-3; v_gene: TRBV4-1; abundance: NA
CDR3aa: CASSFRTGITEAFF; CDR3nt: TGCGCCAGCAGCTTCAGGACAGGGATCACTGAAGCTTTCTTT; d_gene: TRBD1; j_gene: TRBJ1-1; v_gene: TRBV5-1; abundance: few
CDR3aa: CASSGINQPQHF; CDR3nt: TGTGCCAGCAGCGGGATCAATCAGCCCCAGCATTTT; d_gene: NA; j_gene: TRBJ1-5; v_gene: TRBV5-5; abundance: few
CDR3aa: CASSQDRGRGFYGYTF; CDR3nt: TGTGCCAGCAGCCAAGATCGGGGCAGGGGCTTCTATGGCTACACCTTC; d_gene: NA; j_gene: TRBJ1-2; v_gene: TRBV14; abundance: NA
CDR3aa: CASSVTSGGVNTGELFF; CDR3nt: TGTGCCAGCAGTGTGACTAGCGGGGGGGTAAACACCGGGGAGCTGTTTTTT; d_gene: TRBD2; j_gene: TRBJ2-2; v_gene: TRBV6-1; abundance: NA
CDR3aa: CASSLAPRGQQETQYF; CDR3nt: TGTGCCAGCAGCTTGGCCCCCCGGGGGCAGCAAGAGACCCAGTACTTC; d_gene: NA; j_gene: TRBJ2-5; v_gene: TRBV5-5; abundance: NA
CDR3aa: CASTIVGTRGSTGELFF; CDR3nt: TGCGCCAGCACCATAGTGGGGACACGGGGATCCACCGGGGAGCTGTTTTTT; d_gene: NA; j_gene: TRBJ2-2; v_gene: TRBV5-1; abundance: NA
CDR3aa: CASSLVAGGQPQHF; CDR3nt: TGCGCCAGCAGCTTGGTTGCGGGTGGGCAGCCCCAGCATTTT; d_gene: NA; j_gene: TRBJ1-5; v_gene: TRBV5-1; abundance: once
CDR3aa: CASSRDRGSYEQYF; CDR3nt: TGCGCCAGCAGCCGGGACAGGGGAAGCTACGAGCAGTACTTC; d_gene: TRBD1; j_gene: TRBJ2-7; v_gene: TRBV5-1; abundance: NA
CDR3aa: CASSLHGTGDNEQFF; CDR3nt: TGTGCCAGCAGCTTACACGGGACAGGGGATAATGAGCAGTTCTTC; d_gene: TRBD1; j_gene: TRBJ2-1; v_gene: TRBV7-2; abundance: NA
CDR3aa: CASRGALSTDTQYF; CDR3nt: TGTGCCAGCCGTGGGGCTTTGAGCACAGATACGCAGTATTTT; d_gene: NA; j_gene: TRBJ2-3; v_gene: TRBV18; abundance: NA
CDR3aa: CASSQELQGASYGYTF; CDR3nt: TGTGCCAGCTCCCAGGAACTACAGGGGGCGAGCTATGGCTACACCTTC; d_gene: TRBD1; j_gene: TRBJ1-2; v_gene: TRBV18; abundance: NA
CDR3aa: CASSEKTISGADQPQHF; CDR3nt: TGTGCCAGCAGTGAAAAGACGATCTCAGGGGCTGATCAGCCCCAGCATTTT; d_gene: NA; j_gene: TRBJ1-5; v_gene: TRBV6-1; abundance: NA
CDR3aa: CASSLGRGSYEQYF; CDR3nt: TGTGCCAGCAGCTTAGGGCGGGGTTCCTACGAGCAGTACTTC; d_gene: NA; j_gene: TRBJ2-7; v_gene: TRBV7-2; abundance: few
CDR3aa: CASSVGPLNTEAFF; CDR3nt: TGTGCCAGCAGCGTAGGACCGCTGAACACTGAAGCTTTCTTT; d_gene: NA; j_gene: TRBJ1-1; v_gene: TRBV9; abundance: medium-sized
CDR3aa: CASSSQGAGETQYF; CDR3nt: TGTGCCAGCAGCTCACAGGGGGCGGGGGAGACCCAGTACTTC; d_gene: TRBD1; j_gene: TRBJ2-5; v_gene: TRBV7-2; abundance: NA
CDR3aa: CASSLGGVGRALEYF; CDR3nt: TGCGCCAGCAGCCTGGGCGGGGTCGGCCGAGCACTAGAGTACTTC; d_gene: NA; j_gene: TRBJ2-7; v_gene: TRBV5-1; abundance: NA
CDR3aa: CASSFQRGGQETQYF; CDR3nt: TGTGCCAGCAGTTTCCAGCGGGGGGGCCAAGAGACCCAGTACTTC; d_gene: TRBD2; j_gene: TRBJ2-5; v_gene: TRBV28; abundance: NA
CDR3aa: CASSPRDKETQYF; CDR3nt: TGTGCCAGCAGTCCTCGCGATAAGGAGACCCAGTACTTC; d_gene: NA; j_gene: TRBJ2-5; v_gene: TRBV27; abundance: NA
CDR3aa: CASSDGTGDGYTF; CDR3nt: TGCGCCAGCAGCGATGGGACAGGCGATGGCTACACCTTC; d_gene: TRBD1; j_gene: TRBJ1-2; v_gene: TRBV5-1; abundance: NA
CDR3aa: CASSEHTDYEKLFF; CDR3nt: TGTGCCAGCAGTGAACATACAGACTATGAAAAACTGTTTTTT; d_gene: NA; j_gene: TRBJ1-4; v_gene: TRBV25-1; abundance: NA
CDR3aa: CASSEGLAGTTGYF; CDR3nt: TGTGCCAGCAGTGAAGGACTAGCGGGGACTACGGGGTACTTC; d_gene: TRBD2; j_gene: TRBJ2-7; v_gene: TRBV6-1; abundance: NA
CDR3aa: CATQPDGTVFYNEQFF; CDR3nt: TGTGCCACCCAACCGGACGGGACAGTTTTTTACAATGAGCAGTTCTTC; d_gene: TRBD1; j_gene: TRBJ2-1; v_gene: TRBV15; abundance: few